This TCR beta chain was documented in a study of cytomegalovirus exposure and HLA in healthy donors. The PCR employed 60 Vbeta primers together with 13 Jbeta primers. Some clones are missing from TCRdb's copy, which holds only in-frame ones; the method was immunoSEQ multiplex PCR. The table shows some 120,000 clones, with less than 80% occurring only once. Although they were nominally healthy when sampled, donors likely had unrecorded immune exposures. As concerns this clone: Its antigen is undetermined.

Study outcomes and limitations: In terms of immune exposure information, only CMV serostatus was available.

V trimming: 6 bases; J trimming: 3 bases; junction bases outside the gene matches: 10. The V gene's germline CDR1 is MNHEY and CDR2 SMNVEV (reference sequence). The CDR3 contains 17 residues. The chain has TRBV27 and TRBJ2-5; TRBD2 matches 13 bases. This receptor was obtained from a man between 35 and 55 years old in good health and CMV-seropositive. The sample consisted of PBMCs. CDR3 amino acids: CASSRYSGTSGEETQYF. The CDR3 DNA reads TGTGCCAGCAGCCGATACTCGGGGACTAGCGGGGAAGAGACCCAGTACTTC.